The rows below give T cell receptor beta chains drawn from one sample of a study of long-term antiretroviral therapy in people with HIV. Here immunoSEQ multiplex PCR was the method, and the copy in TCRdb shows in-frame clones only, minus some. The sample includes more than 45,000 clones, 84% of them seen just once. This specimen consisted of unsorted PBMCs, obtained 0.8 years after starting antiretroviral therapy. These receptors were collected from a woman aged 18-29 years with HIV. CDR3s include the opening cysteine and the closing phenylalanine or tryptophan. The order of the fields is clone size, J gene, D gene, V gene, CDR3 DNA, CDR3 protein. A D gene is named only where the DNA matches it firmly. Clone size is not always given. Where it is, it says once, few, many or a class for expanded clones.

- TRBJ1-3 - TRBV4-3 TGCGCCAGCAGCCGGACCTTACGGGGGTCCATATATTTT CASSRTLRGSIYF
few TRBJ2-7 TRBD2 TRBV29-1 TGCAGCGTTGGGGGGAGGGACTCCGGGCTCGAGCAGTACTTC CSVGGRDSGLEQYF
- TRBJ1-4 TRBD1 TRBV11-2 TGTGCCAGCAGCTTACAGGGGGCTCCTAATGAAAAACTGTTTTTT CASSLQGAPNEKLFF
- TRBJ2-3 TRBD1 TRBV28 TGTGCCAGCAGTAGAGGGACAGGGAACACAGATACGCAGTATTTT CASSRGTGNTDTQYF
- TRBJ2-3 TRBD2 TRBV29-1 TGCAGCGGTCTGGGGATTAGCGGGAGGAGCACAGATACGCAGTATTTT CSGLGISGRSTDTQYF
few TRBJ1-4 TRBD1 TRBV10-1 TGCGCCAGCACTGAAACCGGGACAGCAAATGAAAAACTGTTTTTT CASTETGTANEKLFF
- TRBJ2-1 TRBD2 TRBV4-3 TGCGCCAGCAGCCAAGATCGCCTAGCGGTTTACAATGAGCAGTTCTTC CASSQDRLAVYNEQFF
- TRBJ1-1 - TRBV13 TGTGCCAGCAGCTTAAGGGGGAGCGGGATTCACACTGAAGCTTTCTTT CASSLRGSGIHTEAFF
- TRBJ1-1 - TRBV6-5 TGTGCCAGCAGTTACTACGGGGACACTGAAGCTTTCTTT CASSYYGDTEAFF
- TRBJ1-2 - TRBV19 TGTGCCAGTAGTGCATCCGTGTACTATGGCTACACCTTC CASSASVYYGYTF
- TRBJ1-5 - TRBV28 TGTGCCAGCAGTTTTAGGGGGGATCAGCCCCAGCATTTT CASSFRGDQPQHF
- TRBJ2-7 - TRBV6-5 TGTGCCAGCAGTTACTCGAGGATAACCTACGAGCAGTACTTC CASSYSRITYEQYF
- TRBJ2-1 - TRBV7-9 TGTGCCAGCAGCTTTCTCAGAGACCAAGACAATGAGCAGTTCTTC CASSFLRDQDNEQFF
- TRBJ2-2 TRBD1 TRBV2 TGTGCCAGCAGTGAAGGAGGGACAGGTCGCACCGGGGAGCTGTTTTTT CASSEGGTGRTGELFF
- TRBJ1-2 - TRBV7-6 TGTGCCAGCAGCTTAGAAGTTGTCCCCCGCGGTTCTGGCTACACCTTC CASSLEVVPRGSGYTF
- TRBJ2-5 TRBD2 TRBV28 TGTGCCACCCGAGGGAGGGTGGTCTGGGAGACCCAGTACTTC CATRGRVVWETQYF
once TRBJ2-1 - TRBV4-1 TGCGCCAGCAGCCAGAGGGCCGCCACCAATGAGCAGTTCTTC CASSQRAATNEQFF
once TRBJ2-3 TRBD1 TRBV6-1 TGTGCCAGCAGAAAGGGACAGAGCACAGATACGCAGTATTTT CASRKGQSTDTQYF
- TRBJ2-1 - TRBV9 TGTGCCTCAGAGAATGAGCAGTTCTTC CASENEQFF
- TRBJ1-1 TRBD1 TRBV28 TGTGCCAGCAGTTTATTTTTCCGGGACAGGGCTTTCTTT CASSLFFRDRAFF
- TRBJ1-1 - TRBV7-3 TGTGCCAGCAGCTTAAATCCCTCCACGAGAGTTACTGAAGCTTTCTTT CASSLNPSTRVTEAFF
few TRBJ2-1 TRBD2 TRBV4-3 TGCGCCAGCAGCCAAGTCTGGACTAGCGGCTCCTACAATGAGCAGTTCTTC CASSQVWTSGSYNEQFF
- TRBJ1-4 - TRBV28 TGTGCCAGCAGTTTAGGGGGTTCTGAAAAACTGTTTTTT CASSLGGSEKLFF
- TRBJ1-5 TRBD1 TRBV7-9 TGTGCCAGCAGCCCAGGGGACAGGGGCAATCAGCCCCAGCATTTT CASSPGDRGNQPQHF
once TRBJ2-5 - TRBV18 TGTGCCAGCTCACCAAACGCCCGGCCCCAAGAGACCCAGTACTTC CASSPNARPQETQYF
- TRBJ2-5 TRBD1 TRBV19 TGTGCCAGTAGCCGGACAGGGTCGGTGAGAGAGACCCAGTACTTC CASSRTGSVRETQYF
- TRBJ2-3 - TRBV21-1 TGTGCCAGCAGCAAATTTCGGCGACTAGCGGGAGATTGGTCAGATACGCAGTATTTT CASSKFRRLAGDWSDTQYF
few TRBJ1-1 - TRBV18 TGTGCCAGCTCACGGGCTCGGGGGGCAGGGACTGAAGCTTTCTTT CASSRARGAGTEAFF
- TRBJ2-1 TRBD2 TRBV9 TGTGCCAGCAGCCCTGGGGGAGGGAGGGCCCTCAATGAGCAGTTCTTC CASSPGGGRALNEQFF
- TRBJ2-3 - TRBV11-3 TGTGCCAGCAGCTTAGGGGACACCTCAAGCACAGATACGCAGTATTTT CASSLGDTSSTDTQYF
- TRBJ2-3 TRBD2 TRBV2 TGTGCCAGCAGTCGTAGCGGGACGGCAGATACGCAGTATTTT CASSRSGTADTQYF
- TRBJ1-1 TRBD1 TRBV9 TGTGCCAGCAGCGCCAGGACGGGACAGGCGAACTCTGAAGCTTTCTTT CASSARTGQANSEAFF
- TRBJ1-1 TRBD1 TRBV9 TGTGCCAGCAGCGCCGGGACAGGCACTGAAGCTTTCTTT CASSAGTGTEAFF
- TRBJ2-1 - TRBV28 TGTGCCAGCAGTTCACTAAAGCGGGTCTCCTACAATGAGCAGTTCTTC CASSSLKRVSYNEQFF
once TRBJ1-5 TRBD1 TRBV23-1 TGCGCCAGCAGTCAATTGGACAGGGGGCGCGTTAGGGATCAGCCCCAGCATTTT CASSQLDRGRVRDQPQHF
- TRBJ2-5 TRBD1 TRBV4-3 TGCGCCAGCAGCCCCGGACAGGGACAAGGGGAGACCCAGTACTTC CASSPGQGQGETQYF
- TRBJ2-7 - TRBV5-1 TGCGCCAGCAGCTATAGAGGAAGAGGGGACTACGAGCAGTACTTC CASSYRGRGDYEQYF
- TRBJ1-1 - TRBV7-3 TGTGCCAGCAGCGACTCGAACCGGGGAGCTGAAGCTTTCTTT CASSDSNRGAEAFF
- TRBJ2-3 - TRBV4-3 TGCGCCAGCAGCCTCTTAGTTGCCCTGGGCACAGATACGCAGTATTTT CASSLLVALGTDTQYF
once TRBJ2-7 TRBD2 TRBV7-2 TGTGCCAGCAGTATCCCGGGACTAGCACTGTACGAGCAGTACTTC CASSIPGLALYEQYF
once TRBJ1-1 - TRBV7-8 TGTGCCAGCAGCTTCGGGGGGGGCACGAACACTGAAGCTTTCTTT CASSFGGGTNTEAFF
- TRBJ1-2 - TRBV6-5 TGTGCCAGCAGTTACGAACCGGGACAAGTATATGGCTACACCTTC CASSYEPGQVYGYTF
few TRBJ2-1 - TRBV5-1 TGCGCCAGCAGCTTCGAGAGGTGGGGCAATGAGCAGTTCTTC CASSFERWGNEQFF
- TRBJ2-5 - TRBV5-6 TGTGCCAGCAGCTTCCTAAATGACTGGACCCAAGAGACCCAGTACTTC CASSFLNDWTQETQYF
- TRBJ2-1 - TRBV18 TGTGCCAGCTCTCGAACTAGTTACAATGAGCAGTTCTTC CASSRTSYNEQFF
once TRBJ2-7 - TRBV12-2 TGTGCAAGTCGCTTAGCCGGACAGTCGAAGGGGACCTACGAGCAGTACTTC CASRLAGQSKGTYEQYF
- TRBJ2-3 TRBD2 TRBV6-5 TGTGCCAGCAGTTCCCCAGCGGGGGTCGCAGATACGCAGTATTTT CASSSPAGVADTQYF
- TRBJ2-7 - TRBV7-9 TGTGCCAGCAGCTTAGCAATCGAACCCTCCTACGAGCAGTACTTC CASSLAIEPSYEQYF
medium-sized TRBJ2-3 - TRBV28 TGTGCCAGCAGTCCACTTCCGACGGCAGGCCTGGACACAGATACGCAGTATTTT CASSPLPTAGLDTDTQYF
- TRBJ2-3 TRBD2 TRBV6-1 TGTGCCAGCAGTGAAGGACTAGCGGGAGCAGATACGCAGTATTTT CASSEGLAGADTQYF
- TRBJ2-7 TRBD2 TRBV10-3 TGTGCCATTTGTAGCGGGAGAGTCTACGAGCAGTACTTC CAICSGRVYEQYF
- TRBJ1-5 - TRBV6-5 TGTGCCAGCAGTTCTTGGGGGGGTCAGCCCCAGCATTTT CASSSWGGQPQHF
- TRBJ2-1 TRBD2 TRBV2 TGTGCCAGCAGGTCACAACTAGCGGGAGTGTACAATGAGCAGTTCTTC CASRSQLAGVYNEQFF
- TRBJ2-7 - TRBV7-9 TGTGCCAGCAGCTCTACCGGGCCAAGTTCCTACGAGCAGTACTTC CASSSTGPSSYEQYF
- TRBJ2-1 TRBD2 TRBV7-2 TGTGCCAGCAGCCCTCTCTCGGCGGGAGCGATCCATGAGCAGTTCTTC CASSPLSAGAIHEQFF
- TRBJ1-3 - TRBV6-1 TGTGCCAGCAGTGAATCTCGAGCGGTTAGGTTGGCTGGAAACACCATATATTTT CASSESRAVRLAGNTIYF
- TRBJ2-5 TRBD1 TRBV2 TGTGCCAGCAGCGCGACAGGGATGGAGACCCAGTACTTC CASSATGMETQYF
- TRBJ2-1 TRBD2 TRBV11-3 TGTGCCAGCAGCTTAGTGGGACTAGCGGACAATGAGCAGTTCTTC CASSLVGLADNEQFF
- TRBJ1-1 TRBD1 TRBV11-2 TGTGCCAGCACCCGGGACAGTAACACTGAAGCTTTCTTT CASTRDSNTEAFF